This is a list of T cell receptor beta chains from one sample in a study of blood T cell repertoires in COVID-19. Generated by immunoSEQ multiplex PCR, the TCRdb table keeps only in-frame clones and is missing some. The table includes about 140,000 clones, roughly 84% detected once. Sequenced sample: peripheral blood. The receptors shown here come from a human donor in a cohort sampled during active COVID-19. CDR3s include the opening cysteine and the closing phenylalanine or tryptophan. A D gene is named only where the DNA matches it firmly. A row's size may be missing; if present it is once, few, many or a size class.

>-|TRBV25-1|-|TRBJ2-7
CASSRGSSYEQYF
TGTGCCAGCAGTAGAGGGAGCTCCTACGAGCAGTACTTC
>-|TRBV3-1/TRBV3-2|TRBD2|TRBJ2-2
CASSPSIGGGPGELFF
TGTGCCAGCAGCCCCTCAATCGGGGGGGGCCCCGGGGAGCTGTTTTTT
>once|TRBV5-1|TRBD1|TRBJ1-2
CASSSGGTGGAKYGYTF
TGCGCCAGCAGCTCGGGAGGGACAGGGGGCGCAAAGTATGGCTACACCTTC
>-|TRBV5-1|TRBD1|TRBJ1-5
CASSYRQGGVAASNQPQHF
TGCGCCAGCAGCTATAGACAGGGGGGAGTAGCAGCCAGCAATCAGCCCCAGCATTTT
>-|TRBV9|-|TRBJ2-3
CASSVGQYTDTQYF
TGTGCCAGCAGCGTGGGCCAGTACACAGATACGCAGTATTTT
>many|TRBV2|TRBD1|TRBJ1-6
CASRGQGAYNSPLHF
TGTGCCAGCAGGGGACAGGGAGCGTATAATTCACCCCTCCACTTT
>-|TRBV9|-|TRBJ2-6
CASSAGHRTGANVLTF
TGTGCCAGCAGCGCGGGACATAGGACTGGGGCCAACGTCCTGACTTTC
>once|TRBV7-2|-|TRBJ2-6
CASSLGGARANVLTF
TGTGCCAGCAGCTTAGGCGGGGCCCGGGCCAACGTCCTGACTTTC
>-|TRBV24-1|-|TRBJ1-2
CATSDLRGNGYTF
TGTGCCACCAGTGATTTAAGGGGGAATGGCTACACCTTC
>-|TRBV6-4|-|TRBJ1-2
CASSPDRYYGYTF
TGTGCCAGCAGCCCTGACAGATACTATGGCTACACCTTC
>few|TRBV18|-|TRBJ2-7
CASSPLTGRDEQYF
TGTGCCAGCTCACCCCTCACAGGTCGGGACGAGCAGTACTTC
>medium-sized|TRBV5-1|-|TRBJ1-5
CASSLDQGFSNQPQHF
TGCGCCAGCAGCTTGGACCAGGGCTTTAGCAATCAGCCCCAGCATTTT
>-|TRBV5-6|TRBD1|TRBJ2-7
CASILRGRGHHEQYF
TGTGCCAGCATCCTAAGGGGCAGGGGGCATCACGAGCAGTACTTC
>-|TRBV5-5|TRBD2|TRBJ2-7
CASSFTLAGGSEQYF
TGTGCCAGCAGCTTCACATTAGCGGGGGGTTCGGAGCAGTACTTC